The sequence of this T cell receptor beta chain was determined in a study of cytomegalovirus exposure and HLA in healthy donors. At the level of the study: One earlier analysis, a look at 150 million to 200 million T cells, found around 110 million unique TCR beta sequences. Study observations and caveats: In a later analysis, across HLA loci, associated TCR counts were highest for DRB1, lowest for HLA-C. Some TCR beta chains (164 of them) were listed as cytomegalovirus-associated.

Amplification used 60 Vbeta primers and 13 Jbeta primers. The protocol was immunoSEQ multiplex PCR, while the TCRdb copy is restricted to in-frame clones and leaves out a portion. The table lists roughly 120,000 clones, roughly 85% of them singletons. This clone has only a few counts. Its antigen remains unknown. Per the germline V gene, CDR1 is SGHDT and CDR2 is YYEEEE. This CDR3 is built from 17 residues. V was clipped by 0 bases and J by 3 bases, with 16 bases between them. Sample: PBMCs. This rearrangement joins TRBV5-6 to TRBJ2-1; no definite D call. The receptor was derived from a young man in good health and CMV-seropositive. CDR3 protein: CASSLVPYAAFYNEQFF. The DNA for the CDR3 is TGTGCCAGCAGCTTGGTTCCCTACGCGGCCTTCTACAATGAGCAGTTCTTC.